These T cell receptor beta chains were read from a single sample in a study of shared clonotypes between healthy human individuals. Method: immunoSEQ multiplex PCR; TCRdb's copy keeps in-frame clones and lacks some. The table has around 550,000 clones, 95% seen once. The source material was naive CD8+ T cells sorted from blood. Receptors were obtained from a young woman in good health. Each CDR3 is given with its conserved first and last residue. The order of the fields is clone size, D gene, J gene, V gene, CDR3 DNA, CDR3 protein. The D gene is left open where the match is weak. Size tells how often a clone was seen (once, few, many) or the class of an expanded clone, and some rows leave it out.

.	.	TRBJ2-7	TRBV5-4	TGTGCCAGCAGCTTCGCTAGCGTGCCATCCTACGAGCAGTACTTC	CASSFASVPSYEQYF
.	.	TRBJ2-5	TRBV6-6	TGTGCCAGCGCGCCCCGGGGGCGGGAGACCCAGTACTTC	CASAPRGRETQYF
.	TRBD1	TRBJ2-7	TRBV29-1	TGCAGCGTTGCCAAACAGGGGCCGGGGTACGAGCAGTACTTC	CSVAKQGPGYEQYF
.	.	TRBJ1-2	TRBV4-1	TGCGCCAGCAGCCAAGTGAAGGGTTCCGACTATGGCTACACCTTC	CASSQVKGSDYGYTF
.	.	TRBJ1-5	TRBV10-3	TGTGCCATCAGTGAGTCGATAGCGGAACCGTATCAGCCCCAGCATTTT	CAISESIAEPYQPQHF
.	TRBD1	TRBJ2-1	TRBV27	TGTGCCAGCAGTTCGACAGGGGGGTATAATGAGCAGTTCTTC	CASSSTGGYNEQFF
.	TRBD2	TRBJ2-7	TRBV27	TGTGCCAGCAGTTTTCTCCTAGCGGGAGGGCCCCACGAGCAGTACTTC	CASSFLLAGGPHEQYF
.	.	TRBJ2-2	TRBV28	TGTGCCAGCAACACCGGGACCACAATCAACACCGGGGAGCTGTTTTTT	CASNTGTTINTGELFF
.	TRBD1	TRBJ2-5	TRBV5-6	TGTGCCAGCAGCTTCGGGGACAGGGGGTTCCAAGAGACCCAGTACTTC	CASSFGDRGFQETQYF
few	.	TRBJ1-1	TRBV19	TGTGCCGTGCATAATCGGGTGAACACTGAAGCTTTCTTT	CAVHNRVNTEAFF
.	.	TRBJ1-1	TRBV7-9	TGTGCCAGCAGACCGGCAGGGATGAACACTGAAGCTTTCTTT	CASRPAGMNTEAFF
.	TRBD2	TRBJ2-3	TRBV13	TGTGCCAGCAGCTTAGCGGCTAGCGGGAGACCGTTGACCTCGACAGATACGCAGTATTTT	CASSLAASGRPLTSTDTQYF
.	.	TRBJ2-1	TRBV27	TGTGCCAGCAGTTTTACCCACGATGAGCAGTTCTTC	CASSFTHDEQFF
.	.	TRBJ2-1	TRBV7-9	TGTGCCAGCAGCCCGCCGGGCGGGACCAACTACAATGAGCAGTTCTTC	CASSPPGGTNYNEQFF
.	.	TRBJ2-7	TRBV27	TGTGCCAGCAGTCTTCACCGGACAAGCTCCTACGAGCAGTACTTC	CASSLHRTSSYEQYF
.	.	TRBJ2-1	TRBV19	TGTGCCAGCGTCGACAGGGGAGGGAATGAGCAGTTCTTC	CASVDRGGNEQFF
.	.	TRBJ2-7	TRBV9	TGTGCCAGCAGCGCGGGAGACCCACTCTACGAGCAGTACTTC	CASSAGDPLYEQYF
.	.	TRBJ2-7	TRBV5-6	TGTGCCAGCAGCCTTGGACAGACTAAGAGGACCTCCTACGAGCAGTACTTC	CASSLGQTKRTSYEQYF
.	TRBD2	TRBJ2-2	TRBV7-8	TGTGCCAGCAGCTTAGTAGTGACTAGCGGGAGGGCCTTAAATGGGGAGCTGTTTTTT	CASSLVVTSGRALNGELFF
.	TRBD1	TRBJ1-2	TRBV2	TGTGCCAGCAGTTACCACTGGACAGGGAACTATGGCTACACCTTC	CASSYHWTGNYGYTF
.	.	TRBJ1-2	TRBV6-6	TGTGCCAGCAGTTACCGGACAGTGGGGAACGATGGCTACACCTTC	CASSYRTVGNDGYTF
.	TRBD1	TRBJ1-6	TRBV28	TGTGCCAGCAGCCATACCCCAGGGGGCACCCCCACTTGGAATTCACCCCTCCACTTT	CASSHTPGGTPTWNSPLHF